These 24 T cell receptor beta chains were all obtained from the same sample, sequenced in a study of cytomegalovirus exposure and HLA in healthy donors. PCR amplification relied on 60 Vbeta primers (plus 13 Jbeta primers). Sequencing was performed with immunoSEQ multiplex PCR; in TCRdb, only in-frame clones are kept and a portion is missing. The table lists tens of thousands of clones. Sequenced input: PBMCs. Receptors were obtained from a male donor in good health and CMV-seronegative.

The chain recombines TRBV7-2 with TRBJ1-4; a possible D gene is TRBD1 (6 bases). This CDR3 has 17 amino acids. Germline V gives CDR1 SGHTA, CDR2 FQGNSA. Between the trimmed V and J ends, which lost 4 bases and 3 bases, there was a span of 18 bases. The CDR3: CASSSLGGAGSNEKLFF. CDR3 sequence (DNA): TGTGCCAGCAGCTCGCTGGGGGGGGCAGGGTCTAATGAAAAACTGTTTTTT.

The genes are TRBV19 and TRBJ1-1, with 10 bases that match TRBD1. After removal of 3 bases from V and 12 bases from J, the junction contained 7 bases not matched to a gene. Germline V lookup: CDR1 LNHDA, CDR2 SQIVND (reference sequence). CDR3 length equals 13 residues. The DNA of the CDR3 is TGTGCCAGTAGTATGAGGGGACAGGGGAGACCTTTCTTT. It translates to CASSMRGQGRPFF.

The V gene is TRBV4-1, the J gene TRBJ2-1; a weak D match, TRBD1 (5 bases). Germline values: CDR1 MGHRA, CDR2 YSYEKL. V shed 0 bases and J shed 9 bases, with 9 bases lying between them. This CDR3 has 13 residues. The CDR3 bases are TGCGCCAGCAGCCAAGATAGGGGTGTTGAGCAGTTCTTC. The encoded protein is CASSQDRGVEQFF.

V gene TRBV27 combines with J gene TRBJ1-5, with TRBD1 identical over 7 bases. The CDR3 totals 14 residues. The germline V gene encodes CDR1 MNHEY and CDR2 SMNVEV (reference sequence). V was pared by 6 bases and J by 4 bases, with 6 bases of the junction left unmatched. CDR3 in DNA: TGTGCCAGCAGCAGGACAGGTCATAATCAGCCCCAGCATTTT. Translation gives CASSRTGHNQPQHF.

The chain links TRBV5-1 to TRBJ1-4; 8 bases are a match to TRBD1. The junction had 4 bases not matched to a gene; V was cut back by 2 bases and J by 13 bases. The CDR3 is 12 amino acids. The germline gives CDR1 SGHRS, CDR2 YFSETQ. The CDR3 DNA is TGCGCCAGCAGCTTCGGACAGGGCGGACTGTTTTTT. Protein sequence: CASSFGQGGLFF.

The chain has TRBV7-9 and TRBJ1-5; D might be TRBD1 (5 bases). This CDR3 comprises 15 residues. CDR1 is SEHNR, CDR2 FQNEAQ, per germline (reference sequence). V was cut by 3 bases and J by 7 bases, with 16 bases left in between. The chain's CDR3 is CASSLGGGAGQPQHF. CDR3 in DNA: TGTGCCAGCAGCTTGGGCGGAGGGGCTGGACAGCCCCAGCATTTT.

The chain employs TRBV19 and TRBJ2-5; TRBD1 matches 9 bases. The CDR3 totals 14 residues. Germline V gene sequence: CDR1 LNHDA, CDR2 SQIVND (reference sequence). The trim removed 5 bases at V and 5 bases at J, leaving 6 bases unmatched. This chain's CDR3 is CASSWTGAMETQYF. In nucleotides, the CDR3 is TGTGCCAGTAGTTGGACAGGGGCGATGGAGACCCAGTACTTC.

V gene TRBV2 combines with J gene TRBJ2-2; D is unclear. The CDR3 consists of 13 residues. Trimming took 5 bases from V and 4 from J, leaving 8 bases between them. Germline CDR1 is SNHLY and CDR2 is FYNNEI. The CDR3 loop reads CASSPAPTGELFF. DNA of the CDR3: TGTGCCAGCAGTCCCGCGCCCACCGGGGAGCTGTTTTTT.

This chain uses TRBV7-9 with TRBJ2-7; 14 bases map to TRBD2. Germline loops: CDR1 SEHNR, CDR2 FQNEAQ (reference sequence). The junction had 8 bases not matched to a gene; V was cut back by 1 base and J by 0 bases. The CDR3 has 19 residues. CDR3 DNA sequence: TGTGCCAGCAGCTTAGTCCCCGGGACTAGCGGGGGACTCTCCTACGAGCAGTACTTC. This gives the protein CASSLVPGTSGGLSYEQYF.

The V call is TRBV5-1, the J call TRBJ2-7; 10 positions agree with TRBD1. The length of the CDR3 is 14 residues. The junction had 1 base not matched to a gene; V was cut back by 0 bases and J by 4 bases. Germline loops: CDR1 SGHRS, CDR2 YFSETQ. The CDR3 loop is CASSLVGQGYEQYF. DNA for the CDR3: TGCGCCAGCAGCTTGGTGGGACAGGGGTACGAGCAGTACTTC.

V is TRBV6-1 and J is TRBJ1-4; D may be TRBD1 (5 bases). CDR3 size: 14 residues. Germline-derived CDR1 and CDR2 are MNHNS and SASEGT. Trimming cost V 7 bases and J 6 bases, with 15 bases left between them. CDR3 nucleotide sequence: TGTGCCAGCACCCGCGGGGGGTCGGATGAAAAACTGTTTTTT. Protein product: CASTRGGSDEKLFF.

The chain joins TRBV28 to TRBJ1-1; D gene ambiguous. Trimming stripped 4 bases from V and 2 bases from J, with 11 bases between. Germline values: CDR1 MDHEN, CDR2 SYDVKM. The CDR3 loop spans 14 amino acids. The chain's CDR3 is CASSSLARNTEAFF. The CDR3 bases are TGTGCCAGCAGTTCCTTAGCTAGAAACACTGAAGCTTTCTTT.

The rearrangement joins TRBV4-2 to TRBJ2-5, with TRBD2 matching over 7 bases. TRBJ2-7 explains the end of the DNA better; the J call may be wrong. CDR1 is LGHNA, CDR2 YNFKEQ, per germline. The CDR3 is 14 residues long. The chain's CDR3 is CASSQDQRGYEQYF. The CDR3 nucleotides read TGTGCCAGCAGCCAAGACCAGCGGGGCTACGAGCAGTACTTC.

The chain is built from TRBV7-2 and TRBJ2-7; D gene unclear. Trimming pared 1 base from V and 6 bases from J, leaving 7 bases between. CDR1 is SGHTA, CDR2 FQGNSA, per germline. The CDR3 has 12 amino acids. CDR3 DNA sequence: TGTGCCAGCAGCTTAGGAACGGGCGAGCAGTACTTC. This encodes CASSLGTGEQYF.

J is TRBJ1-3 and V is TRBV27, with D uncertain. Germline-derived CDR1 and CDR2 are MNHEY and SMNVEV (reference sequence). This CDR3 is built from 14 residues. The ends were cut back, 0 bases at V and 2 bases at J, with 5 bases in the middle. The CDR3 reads CASSLSAPGNTIYF. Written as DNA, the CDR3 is TGTGCCAGCAGTTTATCGGCCCCTGGAAACACCATATATTTT.

The CDR3 region has the DNA TGTGCCAGCAGCTCCGGACTAGCGGTTTCAGCGAACACCGGGGAGCTGTTTTTT. Translation gives CASSSGLAVSANTGELFF. The chain joins TRBV13 to TRBJ2-2; 10 nucleotides line up with TRBD2. Trimming cost V 4 bases and J 0 bases; bases outside gene matches: 8. The CDR3 is made up of 18 amino acids. Germline CDR1 and CDR2: PRHDT and FYEKMQ (reference sequence).

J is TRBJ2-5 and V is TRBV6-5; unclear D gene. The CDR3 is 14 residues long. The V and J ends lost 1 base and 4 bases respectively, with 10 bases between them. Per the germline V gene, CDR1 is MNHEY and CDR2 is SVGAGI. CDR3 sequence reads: CASSYFGSPETQYF. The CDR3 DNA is TGTGCCAGCAGTTACTTCGGTTCCCCAGAGACCCAGTACTTC.

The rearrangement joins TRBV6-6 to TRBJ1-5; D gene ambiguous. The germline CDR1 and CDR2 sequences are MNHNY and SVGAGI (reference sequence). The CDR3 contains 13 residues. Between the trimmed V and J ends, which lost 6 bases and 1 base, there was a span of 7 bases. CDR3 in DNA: TGTGCCAGCAGACGGTTAAGCAATCAGCCCCAGCATTTT. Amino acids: CASRRLSNQPQHF.

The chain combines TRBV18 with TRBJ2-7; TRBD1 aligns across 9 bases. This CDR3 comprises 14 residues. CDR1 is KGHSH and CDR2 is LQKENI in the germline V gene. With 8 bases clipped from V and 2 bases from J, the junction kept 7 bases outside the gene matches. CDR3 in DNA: TGTGCCAGCCGTCCGGGACAGGGACCCTACGAGCAGTACTTC. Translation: CASRPGQGPYEQYF. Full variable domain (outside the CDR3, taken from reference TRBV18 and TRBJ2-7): NAGVMQNPRHLVRRRGQEARLRCSPMKGHSHVYWYRQLPEEGLKFMVYLQKENIIDESGMPKERFSAEFPKEGPSILRIQQVVRGDSAAYFCASRPGQGPYEQYFGPGTRLTVT.

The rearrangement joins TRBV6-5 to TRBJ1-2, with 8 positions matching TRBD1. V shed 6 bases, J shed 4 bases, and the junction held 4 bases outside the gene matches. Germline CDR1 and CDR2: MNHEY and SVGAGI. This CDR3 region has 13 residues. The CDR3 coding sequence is TGTGCCAGCAGCTTGGACAGGGCCTATGGCTACACCTTC. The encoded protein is CASSLDRAYGYTF.

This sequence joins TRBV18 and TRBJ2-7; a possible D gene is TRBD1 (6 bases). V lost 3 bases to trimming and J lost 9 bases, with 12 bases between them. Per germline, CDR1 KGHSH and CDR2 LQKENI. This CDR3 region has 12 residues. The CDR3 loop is CASSPGQGGQYF. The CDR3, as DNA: TGTGCCAGCTCACCGGGACAAGGTGGGCAGTACTTC.

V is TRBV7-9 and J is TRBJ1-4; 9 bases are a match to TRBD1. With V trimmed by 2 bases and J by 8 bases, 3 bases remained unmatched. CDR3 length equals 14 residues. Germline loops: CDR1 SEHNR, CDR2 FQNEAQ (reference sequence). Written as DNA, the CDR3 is TGTGCCAGCAGCTTACGTGGGACAGGGGAAAAACTGTTTTTT. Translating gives CASSLRGTGEKLFF.

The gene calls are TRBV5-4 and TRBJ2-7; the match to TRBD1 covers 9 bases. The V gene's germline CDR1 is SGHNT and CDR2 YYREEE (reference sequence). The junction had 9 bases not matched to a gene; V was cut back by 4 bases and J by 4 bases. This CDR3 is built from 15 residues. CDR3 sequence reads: CASSVTTGGTYEQYF. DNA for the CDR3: TGTGCCAGCAGCGTAACGACAGGGGGGACATACGAGCAGTACTTC.

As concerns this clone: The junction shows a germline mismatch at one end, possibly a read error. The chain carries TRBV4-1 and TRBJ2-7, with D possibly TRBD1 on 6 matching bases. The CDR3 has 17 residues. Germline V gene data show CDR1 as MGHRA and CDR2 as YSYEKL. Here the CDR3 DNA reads TGCGCCAGCAGCCAAGAGCCTCCGGGACATAGCTCCTACAAGCAGTACTTC. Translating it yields CASSQEPPGHSSYKQYF.